This T cell receptor (beta chain) is drawn from a study of blood T cell repertoires in COVID-19 (dated by TCRdb to 2018 to 2021). For the wider study: The collaborator samples originated in the United States, Italy and Spain and spanned the acute and convalescent phases of COVID-19. Deeply sampled blood TCRbeta repertoires from subjects exposed to, actively infected with, or recovered from COVID-19 were included in the dataset. Samples came from the ongoing ImmuneRACE study (first 160 participants) plus 1,254 subjects from 6 global collaborators. The prospective study material was composed of cDNA or gDNA derived from T cells, B-cell-depleted T cells, or PBMCs. The repertoires were made available in a free public database intended to serve as a resource for research on the immune response to SARS-CoV-2. The sample metadata nearly always contained a de-identified subject ID, COVID-19 status, age in years and sex. Where available, HLA class I and class II types were obtained from metadata supplied by the sample provider rather than from assay-based typing. General conclusions and limits of the study: How much clinical and demographic metadata was included differed by source and by participant, and the metadata was provided uncurated.

Trimming accounts for 0 bases at V and 8 bases at J, while the number of junction bases matched to no gene is 8. Including the terminal cysteine and phenylalanine, the CDR3 comprises 16 residues. Kept here is only the CDR3 DNA, which spans 48 bases and is read in frame from base 1. The germline V gene provides CDR1 SGHTA and CDR2 FQGNSA. The collaborating institutions used their own protocols to collect whole blood in K2EDTA tubes. For TCRbeta analysis, collaborators shipped samples in one of three forms: frozen whole blood, isolated PBMCs, or DNA extracted from either of those sample types. TCRbeta CDR3 regions were amplified from genomic DNA using the immunoSEQ Assay, a bias-controlled multiplex PCR. As for the original processing: The number of nucleated cells in each sample was estimated from the amplification of reference gene primers within the assay. Sequence reads were collapsed and filtered to measure the absolute abundance of every unique TCRbeta CDR3 rearrangement. Productive Simpson clonality was computed per sample as the square root of Simpson's diversity index over productive rearrangements. TCRdb carries this immuneACCESS record with in-frame sequences only. Its versions omit some clonotypes, under half of them owing to an unresolved V gene in the studies checked, with the rest unexplained. V and J calls and clone size are given by that table; D and trimming were obtained from the DNA. The sample includes under 45,000 clones, with 80% to 90% observed a single time. The ten largest clonotypes hold 14% of the sample.

About this clone: Its specific antigen is unknown. No clone much larger than this one lies a single base away; base qualities are absent.

The chain uses TRBV7-2 and TRBJ1-2; 11 junctional bases match TRBD1. The sample was peripheral blood. The source is a man between 60 and 75 years old with active COVID-19. The DNA sequence follows: TGTGCCAGCAGCTTAGCGTCCGGACAGGGGGCCTACGGCTACACCTTC. Translated, this is CASSLASGQGAYGYTF.